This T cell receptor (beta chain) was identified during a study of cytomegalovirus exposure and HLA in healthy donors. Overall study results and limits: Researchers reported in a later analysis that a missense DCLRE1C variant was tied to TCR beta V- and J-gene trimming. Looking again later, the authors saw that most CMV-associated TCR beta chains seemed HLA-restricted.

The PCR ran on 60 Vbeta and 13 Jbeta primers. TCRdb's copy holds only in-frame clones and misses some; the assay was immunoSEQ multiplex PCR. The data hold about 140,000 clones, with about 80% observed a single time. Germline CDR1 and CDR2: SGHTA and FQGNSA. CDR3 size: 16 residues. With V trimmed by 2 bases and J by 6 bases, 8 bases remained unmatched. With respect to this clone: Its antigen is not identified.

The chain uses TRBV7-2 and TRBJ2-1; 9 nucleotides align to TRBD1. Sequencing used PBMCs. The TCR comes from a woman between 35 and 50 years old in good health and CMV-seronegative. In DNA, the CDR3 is TGTGCCAGCAGCTTACGAGGGACAGGGAGGGGCAATGAGCAGTTCTTC. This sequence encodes CASSLRGTGRGNEQFF.